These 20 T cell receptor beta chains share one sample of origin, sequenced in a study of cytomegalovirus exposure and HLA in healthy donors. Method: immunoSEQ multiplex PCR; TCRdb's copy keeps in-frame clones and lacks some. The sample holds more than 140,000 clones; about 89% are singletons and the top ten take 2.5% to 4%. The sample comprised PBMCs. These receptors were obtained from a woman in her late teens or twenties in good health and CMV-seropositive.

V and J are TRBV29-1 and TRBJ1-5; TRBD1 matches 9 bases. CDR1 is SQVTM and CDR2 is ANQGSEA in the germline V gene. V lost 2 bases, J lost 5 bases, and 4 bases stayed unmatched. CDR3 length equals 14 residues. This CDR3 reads CSVETGGGDQPQHF. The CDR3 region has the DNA TGCAGCGTTGAAACAGGGGGCGGCGATCAGCCCCAGCATTTT.

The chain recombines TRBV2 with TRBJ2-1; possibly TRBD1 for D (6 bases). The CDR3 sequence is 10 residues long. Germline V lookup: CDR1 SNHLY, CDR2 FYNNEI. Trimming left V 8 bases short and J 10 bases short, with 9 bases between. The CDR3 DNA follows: TGTGCCAGCGGGGGCGAAGAGCAGTTCTTC. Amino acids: CASGGEEQFF.

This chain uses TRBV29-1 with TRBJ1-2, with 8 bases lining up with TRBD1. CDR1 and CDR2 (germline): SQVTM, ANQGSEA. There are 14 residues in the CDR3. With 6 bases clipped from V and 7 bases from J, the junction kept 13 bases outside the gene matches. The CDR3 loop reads CSVQGQGDISGYTF. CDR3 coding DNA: TGCAGCGTGCAAGGACAGGGAGATATTTCTGGCTACACCTTC.

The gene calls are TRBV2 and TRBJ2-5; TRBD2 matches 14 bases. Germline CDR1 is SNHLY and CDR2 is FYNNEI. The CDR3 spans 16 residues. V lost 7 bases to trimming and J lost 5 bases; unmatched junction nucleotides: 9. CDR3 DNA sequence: TGTGCCAGCAAGCGTCGACTAGCGGGAGGGGAGGAGACCCAGTACTTC. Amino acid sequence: CASKRRLAGGEETQYF.

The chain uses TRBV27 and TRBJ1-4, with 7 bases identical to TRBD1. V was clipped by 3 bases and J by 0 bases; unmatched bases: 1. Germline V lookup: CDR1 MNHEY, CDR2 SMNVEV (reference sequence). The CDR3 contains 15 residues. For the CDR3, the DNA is TGTGCCAGCAGTTTGGGGACAGCAACTAATGAAAAACTGTTTTTT. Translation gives CASSLGTATNEKLFF.

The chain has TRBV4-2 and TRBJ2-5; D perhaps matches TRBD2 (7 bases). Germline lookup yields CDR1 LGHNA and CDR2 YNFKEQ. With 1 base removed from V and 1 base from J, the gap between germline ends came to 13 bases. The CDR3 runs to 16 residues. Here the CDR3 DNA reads TGTGCCAGCAGCCAAGTGGGGGGGGCAGTCCAAGAGACCCAGTACTTC. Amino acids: CASSQVGGAVQETQYF.

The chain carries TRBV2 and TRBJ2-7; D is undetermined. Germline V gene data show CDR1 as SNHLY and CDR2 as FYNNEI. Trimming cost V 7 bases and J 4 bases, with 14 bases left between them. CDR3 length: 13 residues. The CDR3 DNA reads TGTGCCAGCATGCTCAAAATTGAGTACGAGCAGTACTTC. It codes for CASMLKIEYEQYF.

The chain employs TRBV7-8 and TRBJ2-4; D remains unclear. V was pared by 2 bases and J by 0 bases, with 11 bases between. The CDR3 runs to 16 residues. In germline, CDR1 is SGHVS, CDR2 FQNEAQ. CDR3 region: CASSLTTARAKNIQYF. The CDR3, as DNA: TGTGCCAGCAGCTTAACAACCGCCCGAGCCAAAAACATTCAGTACTTC.

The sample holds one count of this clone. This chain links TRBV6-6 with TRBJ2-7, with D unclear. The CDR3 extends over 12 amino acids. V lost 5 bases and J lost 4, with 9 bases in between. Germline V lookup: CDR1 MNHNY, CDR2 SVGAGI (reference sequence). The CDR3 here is CASSPEDYEQYF. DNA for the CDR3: TGTGCCAGCAGTCCAGAGGATTACGAGCAGTACTTC.

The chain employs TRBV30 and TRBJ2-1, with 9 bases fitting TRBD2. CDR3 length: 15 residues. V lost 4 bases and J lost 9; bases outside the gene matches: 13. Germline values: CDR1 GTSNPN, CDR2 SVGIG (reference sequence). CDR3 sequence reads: CAWIRGLAGFGEQFF. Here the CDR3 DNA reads TGTGCCTGGATACGCGGGCTAGCGGGATTCGGTGAGCAGTTCTTC.

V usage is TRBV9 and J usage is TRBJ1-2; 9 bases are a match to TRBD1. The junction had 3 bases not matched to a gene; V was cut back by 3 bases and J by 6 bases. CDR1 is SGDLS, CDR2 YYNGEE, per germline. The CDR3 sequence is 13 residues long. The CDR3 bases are TGTGCCAGCAGCGGACAGGGGGGCGATGGCTACACCTTC. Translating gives CASSGQGGDGYTF.

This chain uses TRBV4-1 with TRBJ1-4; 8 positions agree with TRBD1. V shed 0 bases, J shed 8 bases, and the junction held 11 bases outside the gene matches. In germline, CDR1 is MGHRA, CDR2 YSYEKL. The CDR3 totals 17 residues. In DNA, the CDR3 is TGCGCCAGCAGCCAAGACGGGACAGGACGGTTGAACGAAAAACTGTTTTTT. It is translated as CASSQDGTGRLNEKLFF.

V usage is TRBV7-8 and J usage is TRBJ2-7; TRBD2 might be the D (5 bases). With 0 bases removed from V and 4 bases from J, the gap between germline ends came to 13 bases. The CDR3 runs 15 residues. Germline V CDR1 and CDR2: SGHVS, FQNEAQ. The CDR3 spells CASSLALEGAYEQYF. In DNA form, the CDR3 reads TGTGCCAGCAGCTTAGCGTTAGAGGGAGCTTACGAGCAGTACTTC.

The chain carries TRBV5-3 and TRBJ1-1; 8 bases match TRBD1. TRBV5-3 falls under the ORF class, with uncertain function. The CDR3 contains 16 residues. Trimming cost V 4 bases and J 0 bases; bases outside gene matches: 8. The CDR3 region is CARSGTRTGMNTEAFF. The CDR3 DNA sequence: TGTGCCAGAAGCGGGACCCGGACAGGGATGAACACTGAAGCTTTCTTT.

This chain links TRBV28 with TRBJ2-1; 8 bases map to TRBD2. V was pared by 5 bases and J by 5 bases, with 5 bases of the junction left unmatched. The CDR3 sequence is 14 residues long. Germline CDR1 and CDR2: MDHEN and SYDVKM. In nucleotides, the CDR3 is TGTGCCAGCAGTAGGCGGGAGGAGGACAATGAGCAGTTCTTC. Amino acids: CASSRREEDNEQFF.

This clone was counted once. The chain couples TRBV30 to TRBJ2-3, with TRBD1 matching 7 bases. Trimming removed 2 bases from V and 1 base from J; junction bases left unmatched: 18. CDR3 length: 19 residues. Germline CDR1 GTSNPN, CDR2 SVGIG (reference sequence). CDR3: CAWSSSGPKPGGGTDTQYF. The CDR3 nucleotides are TGTGCCTGGAGTTCCTCGGGCCCTAAACCAGGGGGAGGCACAGATACGCAGTATTTT. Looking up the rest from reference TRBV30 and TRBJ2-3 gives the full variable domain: SQTIHQWPATLVQPVGSPLSLECTVEGTSNPNLYWYRQAAGRGLQLLFYSVGIGQISSEVPQNLSASRPQDRQFILSSKKLLLSDSGFYLCAWSSSGPKPGGGTDTQYFGPGTRLTVL.

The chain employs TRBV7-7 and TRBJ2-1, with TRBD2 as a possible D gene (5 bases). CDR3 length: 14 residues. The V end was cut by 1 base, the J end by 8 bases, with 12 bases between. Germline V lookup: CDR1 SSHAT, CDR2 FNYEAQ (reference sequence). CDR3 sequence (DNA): TGTGCCAGCAGCTTAGGGGCCGGGGAGTATGAGCAGTTCTTC. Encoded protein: CASSLGAGEYEQFF.

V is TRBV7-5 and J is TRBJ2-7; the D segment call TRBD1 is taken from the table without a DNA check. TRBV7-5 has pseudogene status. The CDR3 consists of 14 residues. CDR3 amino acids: CARSSLGNSYEQYF. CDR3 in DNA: TGTGCCAGATCCAGCCTGGGCAACTCCTACGAGCAGTACTTC.

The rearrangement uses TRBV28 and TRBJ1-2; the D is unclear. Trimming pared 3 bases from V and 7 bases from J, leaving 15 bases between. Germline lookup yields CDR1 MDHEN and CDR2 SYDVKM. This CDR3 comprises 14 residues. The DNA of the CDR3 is TGTGCCAGCAGTTTCCGGCCAGCAGGCCGTGGCTACACCTTC. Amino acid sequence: CASSFRPAGRGYTF.

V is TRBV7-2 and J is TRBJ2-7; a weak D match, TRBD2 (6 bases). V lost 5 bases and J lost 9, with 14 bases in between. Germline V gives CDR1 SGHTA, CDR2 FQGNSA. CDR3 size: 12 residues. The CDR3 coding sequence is TGTGCCAGCAGCCTCAATGGGGGGACGCAGTACTTC. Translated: CASSLNGGTQYF.